A selection of T cell receptor beta chains follows, all from one sample in a study of blood T cell repertoires in COVID-19. TCRdb's table, derived via immunoSEQ multiplex PCR, lists solely in-frame clones and lacks some. The table lists around 440,000 clones, 70% to 90% of them singletons. The sample consisted of peripheral blood. All receptors derive from a woman aged 50 to 60 with COVID-19, enrolled during active disease. Each CDR3 is given with its conserved first and last residue. Fields, in order: clone size, D gene, V gene, J gene, CDR3 protein, CDR3 DNA. D genes are given only for firm matches. Clone sizes are given selectively: once, few, many, or a class where the clone is expanded.

clone_size: .
d_call: .
v_call: TRBV30
j_call: TRBJ1-1
cdr3_aa: CACLSTEAFF
cdr3_nt: TGTGCCTGTCTCAGCACTGAAGCTTTCTTT

clone_size: .
d_call: .
v_call: TRBV7-9
j_call: TRBJ2-7
cdr3_aa: CASTLDSYEQYF
cdr3_nt: TGTGCCAGCACCTTGGACAGCTACGAGCAGTACTTC

clone_size: .
d_call: .
v_call: TRBV9
j_call: TRBJ2-1
cdr3_aa: CASSVEGGISYNEQFF
cdr3_nt: TGTGCCAGCAGCGTAGAGGGGGGGATCTCCTACAATGAGCAGTTCTTC

clone_size: .
d_call: TRBD1
v_call: TRBV10-3
j_call: TRBJ1-2
cdr3_aa: CAISESGTAYGYTF
cdr3_nt: TGTGCCATCAGTGAGTCCGGGACAGCCTATGGCTACACCTTC

clone_size: .
d_call: .
v_call: TRBV4-1
j_call: TRBJ2-7
cdr3_aa: CASSQFTGNYEQYF
cdr3_nt: TGCGCCAGCAGCCAGTTCACAGGGAACTACGAGCAGTACTTC

clone_size: .
d_call: TRBD2
v_call: TRBV11-2
j_call: TRBJ2-7
cdr3_aa: CASSLTRREGRRFEQYF
cdr3_nt: TGTGCCAGCAGCTTAACTAGGAGGGAGGGTCGTAGGTTCGAGCAGTACTTC

clone_size: .
d_call: .
v_call: TRBV2
j_call: TRBJ1-1
cdr3_aa: CASSPRTANTEAFF
cdr3_nt: TGTGCCAGCAGTCCTAGGACAGCGAACACTGAAGCTTTCTTT

clone_size: .
d_call: TRBD2
v_call: TRBV6-1
j_call: TRBJ2-7
cdr3_aa: CASSADRTSGGPREYEQYF
cdr3_nt: TGTGCCAGCAGTGCGGACCGGACTAGCGGGGGTCCCCGGGAGTACGAGCAGTACTTC

clone_size: .
d_call: .
v_call: TRBV11-2
j_call: TRBJ2-7
cdr3_aa: CASSLSRAYEQYF
cdr3_nt: TGTGCCAGCAGCTTAAGCAGGGCTTACGAGCAGTACTTC

clone_size: .
d_call: .
v_call: TRBV30
j_call: TRBJ2-7
cdr3_aa: CAWSVQLRGSYEQYF
cdr3_nt: TGTGCCTGGAGTGTACAGCTGCGGGGCTCCTACGAGCAGTACTTC

clone_size: .
d_call: .
v_call: TRBV9
j_call: TRBJ2-1
cdr3_aa: CASSAVNEQFF
cdr3_nt: TGTGCCAGCAGCGCCGTCAATGAGCAGTTCTTC

clone_size: .
d_call: .
v_call: TRBV19
j_call: TRBJ1-2
cdr3_aa: CAIQEVSGGYTF
cdr3_nt: TGTGCCATCCAGGAGGTCTCGGGGGGCTACACCTTC

clone_size: .
d_call: .
v_call: TRBV11-2
j_call: TRBJ2-1
cdr3_aa: CASSLAPEGNEQFF
cdr3_nt: TGTGCCAGCAGCTTAGCTCCTGAGGGAAATGAGCAGTTCTTC

clone_size: .
d_call: TRBD1
v_call: TRBV6-1
j_call: TRBJ1-2
cdr3_aa: CASSEQGAACF
cdr3_nt: TGTGCCAGCAGTGAACAGGGGGCGGCCTGCTTC

clone_size: .
d_call: .
v_call: TRBV3-1/TRBV3-2
j_call: TRBJ2-5
cdr3_aa: CASSQDPGLETQYF
cdr3_nt: TGTGCCAGCAGCCAAGACCCGGGTCTGGAGACCCAGTACTTC

clone_size: .
d_call: TRBD1
v_call: TRBV7-6
j_call: TRBJ1-6
cdr3_aa: CASSPDRAPDNSPLHF
cdr3_nt: TGTGCCAGCAGCCCGGACAGGGCTCCGGATAATTCACCCCTCCACTTT

clone_size: .
d_call: .
v_call: TRBV11-2
j_call: TRBJ1-4
cdr3_aa: CASSGNGGDEKLFF
cdr3_nt: TGTGCCAGCAGCGGAAATGGGGGGGATGAAAAACTGTTTTTT

clone_size: .
d_call: .
v_call: TRBV7-9
j_call: TRBJ1-1
cdr3_aa: CASSLAGDLNTEAFF
cdr3_nt: TGTGCCAGCAGCTTAGCGGGAGATCTGAACACTGAAGCTTTCTTT

clone_size: .
d_call: TRBD1
v_call: TRBV6-4
j_call: TRBJ2-7
cdr3_aa: CASSDETGGEQYF
cdr3_nt: TGTGCCAGCAGTGACGAAACAGGGGGAGAGCAGTACTTC

clone_size: .
d_call: TRBD2
v_call: TRBV11-2
j_call: TRBJ2-1
cdr3_aa: CASRDGRGWEQFF
cdr3_nt: TGTGCCAGCAGGGATGGGAGGGGCTGGGAGCAGTTCTTC

clone_size: .
d_call: .
v_call: TRBV2
j_call: TRBJ1-1
cdr3_aa: CASSEEGYTEAFF
cdr3_nt: TGTGCCAGCAGTGAGGAGGGGTACACTGAAGCTTTCTTT

clone_size: .
d_call: TRBD1
v_call: TRBV2
j_call: TRBJ1-3
cdr3_aa: CASSQGAGNTIYF
cdr3_nt: TGTGCCAGCAGCCAGGGGGCTGGAAACACCATATATTTT

clone_size: few
d_call: .
v_call: TRBV28
j_call: TRBJ1-5
cdr3_aa: CASSLGRTSNQPQHF
cdr3_nt: TGTGCCAGCAGTTTGGGGCGGACTAGCAATCAGCCCCAGCATTTT

clone_size: .
d_call: .
v_call: TRBV30
j_call: TRBJ2-7
cdr3_aa: CAWRGGSYEQYF
cdr3_nt: TGTGCCTGGAGAGGGGGCTCCTACGAGCAGTACTTC

clone_size: .
d_call: .
v_call: TRBV7-8
j_call: TRBJ1-5
cdr3_aa: CASAQGDGRLGQPQHF
cdr3_nt: TGTGCCAGCGCGCAAGGGGACGGAAGACTAGGTCAGCCCCAGCATTTT

clone_size: .
d_call: .
v_call: TRBV15
j_call: TRBJ2-1
cdr3_aa: CATSRGPVSSYNEQFF
cdr3_nt: TGTGCCACCAGCAGAGGCCCCGTTAGCTCCTACAATGAGCAGTTCTTC

clone_size: .
d_call: .
v_call: TRBV19
j_call: TRBJ1-2
cdr3_aa: CASSSPGHNNYGYTF
cdr3_nt: TGTGCCAGTAGTTCTCCGGGACATAACAACTATGGCTACACCTTC

clone_size: .
d_call: TRBD1
v_call: TRBV25-1
j_call: TRBJ1-2
cdr3_aa: CASSVTGGRDGYTF
cdr3_nt: TGTGCCAGCAGTGTGACAGGGGGAAGGGATGGCTACACCTTC

clone_size: .
d_call: .
v_call: TRBV30
j_call: TRBJ1-1
cdr3_aa: CAWSVTRDTEAFF
cdr3_nt: TGTGCCTGGAGTGTAACGAGGGACACTGAAGCTTTCTTT

clone_size: once
d_call: TRBD2
v_call: TRBV7-9
j_call: TRBJ2-1
cdr3_aa: CASSLRASGGESSYNEQFF
cdr3_nt: TGTGCCAGCAGCTTAAGGGCTAGCGGGGGAGAGAGCTCCTACAATGAGCAGTTCTTC

clone_size: few
d_call: .
v_call: TRBV5-4
j_call: TRBJ1-1
cdr3_aa: CASSPLGGAFF
cdr3_nt: TGTGCCAGCAGCCCGCTGGGGGGAGCTTTCTTT

clone_size: .
d_call: TRBD2
v_call: TRBV4-2
j_call: TRBJ2-2
cdr3_aa: CASSVRGAGGELFF
cdr3_nt: TGTGCCAGCAGCGTGCGGGGGGCCGGCGGGGAGCTGTTTTTT

clone_size: .
d_call: TRBD1
v_call: TRBV28
j_call: TRBJ1-2
cdr3_aa: CASSSRDSFYGYTF
cdr3_nt: TGTGCCAGCAGTTCACGGGACAGCTTCTATGGCTACACCTTC

clone_size: .
d_call: TRBD2
v_call: TRBV15
j_call: TRBJ2-5
cdr3_aa: CATSRSSGGAETQYF
cdr3_nt: TGTGCCACCAGCAGATCTAGCGGGGGGGCAGAGACCCAGTACTTC

clone_size: .
d_call: TRBD1
v_call: TRBV5-1
j_call: TRBJ1-6
cdr3_aa: CASSPGGTGDSPLHF
cdr3_nt: TGCGCCAGCAGCCCCGGAGGGACAGGGGATTCACCCCTCCACTTT

clone_size: .
d_call: TRBD1
v_call: TRBV19
j_call: TRBJ2-1
cdr3_aa: CASSRRGQADNEQFF
cdr3_nt: TGTGCCAGTAGCCGAAGGGGACAGGCCGACAATGAGCAGTTCTTC

clone_size: .
d_call: TRBD1
v_call: TRBV19
j_call: TRBJ1-5
cdr3_aa: CASSTDRDYYQPQHF
cdr3_nt: TGTGCCAGTAGTACGGACAGGGACTATTATCAGCCCCAGCATTTT

clone_size: .
d_call: TRBD1
v_call: TRBV29-1
j_call: TRBJ1-2
cdr3_aa: CSVEFRGLEYGYTF
cdr3_nt: TGCAGCGTTGAATTTAGGGGGCTGGAATATGGCTACACCTTC

clone_size: .
d_call: TRBD2
v_call: TRBV18
j_call: TRBJ2-7
cdr3_aa: CASSPGTSGEVDEQYF
cdr3_nt: TGTGCCAGCTCACCGGGGACTAGCGGGGAAGTCGACGAGCAGTACTTC

clone_size: .
d_call: TRBD1
v_call: TRBV6-1
j_call: TRBJ1-3
cdr3_aa: CASSEARGQGADTIYF
cdr3_nt: TGTGCCAGCAGTGAAGCGCGCGGGCAGGGGGCAGACACCATATATTTT

clone_size: .
d_call: .
v_call: TRBV19
j_call: TRBJ1-1
cdr3_aa: CASSIVQGQKLRIEAFF
cdr3_nt: TGTGCCAGTAGTATTGTCCAGGGGCAAAAACTACGAATTGAAGCTTTCTTT

clone_size: .
d_call: .
v_call: TRBV5-1
j_call: TRBJ2-3
cdr3_aa: CASSLGLSTDTQYF
cdr3_nt: TGCGCCAGCAGCCTAGGACTTTCCACAGATACGCAGTATTTT

clone_size: .
d_call: .
v_call: TRBV24-1
j_call: TRBJ2-3
cdr3_aa: CATSDSGSRGAGTQYF
cdr3_nt: TGTGCCACCAGTGATTCCGGGAGCCGGGGCGCGGGTACGCAGTATTTT